This TCR beta chain is drawn from a study of CD8 T cells in ankylosing spondylitis. Study-level findings and limits: A subset of motif variants has previously been described in the synovial fluid and blood of reactive arthritis. In ankylosing spondylitis patients, matched synovial fluid reportedly showed significant enrichment of disease-linked clones. What seemed typical of ankylosing spondylitis blood was a TCR beta motif built from roughly eight highly homologous variants. Peripheral blood samples showed relatively rare disease-linked clones, and these clones were CD8+.

This CDR3 region has 15 residues. The V and J ends lost 2 bases and 0 bases respectively, with 7 bases between them. Germline CDR1 is SEHNR and CDR2 is FQNEAQ (reference sequence). This clonotype was counted a few times. Its specificity is unknown. By quantitative 5'-RACE with molecular barcodes, the TCR beta libraries were made. TCRdb re-analysed the 5' RACE reads in MiXCR, keeping a single row per CDR3 protein. The sample shows about 440,000 distinct CDR3 sequences, 17% of them seen only once. The chain has TRBV7-9 and TRBJ2-2, with D uncertain. This TCR was recovered from a male donor with ankylosing spondylitis. The sample consisted of blood, either unsorted or a sorted T cell fraction (not recorded which). This chain's CDR3 is CASSLTAPNTGELFF. CDR3 in DNA: TGTGCCAGCAGCTTAACCGCCCCGAACACCGGGGAGCTGTTTTTT.